The 7 T cell receptor beta chains in this list originate from one sample, sequenced in a study of T cells after yellow fever vaccination. TCRdb fed the 5' RACE reads into MiXCR, producing one record per CDR3 protein. The data hold around 100,000 distinct CDR3 sequences, with roughly 8.9% observed a single time. The sample here was CD8+ T cells sorted from PBMCs, taken 45 days after the yellow fever booster vaccination. The receptors here all came from a man aged 25-40 years who received the YFV17D yellow fever vaccine.

This chain links TRBV7-9 with TRBJ1-2; D is unresolved. The length of the CDR3 is 10 residues. Germline CDR1 reads SEHNR; CDR2 reads FQNEAQ (reference sequence). The V and J ends lost 1 base and 6 bases respectively, with 0 bases between them. The CDR3, as DNA: TGTGCCAGCAGCTTAGATGGCTACACCTTC. Its protein product is CASSLDGYTF.

This clonotype has ten or more counts. This sequence joins TRBV7-8 and TRBJ1-5; TRBD1 is a possible D gene (5 bases). V lost 5 bases and J lost 4, with 15 bases in between. Germline V gives CDR1 SGHVS, CDR2 FQNEAQ. CDR3 length: 15 amino acids. CDR3 amino acids: CASSHPPGSNQPQHF. The CDR3 DNA is TGTGCCAGCAGCCACCCCCCAGGGTCAAATCAGCCCCAGCATTTT.

In its sample, this clonotype was seen a few times. V and J are TRBV5-5 and TRBJ2-3; 8 bases map to TRBD1. The CDR3 length is 15 residues. The V gene's germline CDR1 is SGHKS and CDR2 YYEKEE (reference sequence). Trimming cost V 0 bases and J 4 bases; bases outside gene matches: 4. The CDR3 nucleotides read TGTGCCAGCAGCTTGGACGGACAGGGCCCAGATACGCAGTATTTT. Residues: CASSLDGQGPDTQYF.

In this sample, this clonotype turned up many times. The chain has TRBV28 and TRBJ2-5; 14 positions agree with TRBD2. The CDR3 runs to 15 residues. V shed 6 bases and J 3 bases; nucleotides not matched to a gene: 3. Germline V gene sequence: CDR1 MDHEN, CDR2 SYDVKM. The CDR3 DNA follows: TGTGCCAGCAGAGGGGGACTAGCGGGAGAAGAGACCCAGTACTTC. This gives the protein CASRGGLAGEETQYF.

This clonotype showed up just a few times. The genes are TRBV25-1 and TRBJ1-6; the D gene is possibly TRBD1 (5 bases). From germline, CDR1 is MGHDK and CDR2 SYGVNS. The CDR3 length is 16 residues. Deletions cut 2 bases from V and 2 bases from J, with 10 bases between. Here the CDR3 reads CASSEDTGPYNSPLHF. CDR3 sequence (DNA): TGTGCCAGCAGTGAAGACACAGGACCCTATAATTCACCCCTCCACTTT.

V and J are TRBV7-2 and TRBJ1-2, with D possibly matching TRBD1 (6 bases). The CDR3 is 14 amino acids. CDR1 SGHTA and CDR2 FQGNSA come from the germline V gene. Trimming left V 4 bases short and J 4 bases short, with 13 bases between. Written as DNA, the CDR3 is TGTGCCAGCAGCTACGCTCAGGGGTTCTATGGCTACACCTTC. It codes for CASSYAQGFYGYTF.

The rearrangement uses TRBV15 and TRBJ1-2; TRBD1 matches at 8 bases. Germline assignment: CDR1 LNHNV and CDR2 YYDKDF (reference sequence). This CDR3 contains 16 residues. J gave up 1 base and V 0 bases, and 4 bases lay outside the gene matches. The CDR3: CATSRDRGQDNYGYTF. DNA of the CDR3: TGTGCCACCAGCAGAGATAGGGGACAGGATAACTATGGCTACACCTTC.